This is a list of T cell receptor beta chains from one sample in a study of PD-1 blockade in mismatch repair-deficient tumors. TCRdb's copy holds only in-frame clones and misses some; the assay was immunoSEQ multiplex PCR. The table has some 84,000 clones, over 70% seen once. Source: peripheral blood, taken 12 weeks after starting pembrolizumab. The receptors come from an adult with mismatch repair-deficient cancer. CDR3s include the opening cysteine and the closing phenylalanine or tryptophan. A D gene is named only where the DNA matches it firmly. Size is stated for part of the rows, as once, few or many counts, or as a class when the clone is expanded.

D gene: .; J gene: TRBJ1-3; V gene: TRBV18; clone size: .; CDR3 protein: CASSPSGRESSGNTIYF; CDR3 DNA: TGTGCCAGCTCACCCTCGGGACGGGAAAGCTCTGGAAACACCATATATTTT
D gene: .; J gene: TRBJ1-2; V gene: TRBV29-1; clone size: few; CDR3 protein: CSTSGADGYTF; CDR3 DNA: TGCAGCACATCAGGGGCAGATGGCTACACCTTC
D gene: TRBD2; J gene: TRBJ2-7; V gene: TRBV27; clone size: .; CDR3 protein: CASSFWAAGLAGGAYEQYF; CDR3 DNA: TGTGCCAGCAGTTTTTGGGCGGCAGGCCTAGCGGGAGGTGCCTACGAGCAGTACTTC
D gene: .; J gene: TRBJ1-3; V gene: TRBV28; clone size: few; CDR3 protein: CASSSPGSSGNTIYF; CDR3 DNA: TGTGCCAGCAGTTCTCCAGGCTCCTCTGGAAACACCATATATTTT
D gene: .; J gene: TRBJ1-2; V gene: TRBV29-1; clone size: once; CDR3 protein: CSVEDGGTGSYGYTF; CDR3 DNA: TGCAGCGTTGAAGATGGGGGCACAGGCTCATATGGCTACACCTTC
D gene: .; J gene: TRBJ1-1; V gene: TRBV10-3; clone size: .; CDR3 protein: CATCPLGDTEAFF; CDR3 DNA: TGTGCCACCTGTCCCCTCGGGGACACTGAAGCTTTCTTT
D gene: TRBD2; J gene: TRBJ2-7; V gene: TRBV7-3; clone size: .; CDR3 protein: CASSLTPAGIYGQYF; CDR3 DNA: TGTGCCAGCAGCTTAACCCCAGCGGGGATATATGGGCAGTACTTC
D gene: TRBD2; J gene: TRBJ2-1; V gene: TRBV7-2; clone size: .; CDR3 protein: CASSLRLAGGYNEQFF; CDR3 DNA: TGTGCCAGCAGCTTAAGACTAGCGGGAGGGTACAATGAGCAGTTCTTC
D gene: TRBD2; J gene: TRBJ2-7; V gene: TRBV11-2; clone size: .; CDR3 protein: CASSHRGEISSYEQYF; CDR3 DNA: TGTGCCAGCAGCCATCGGGGGGAAATTAGCTCCTACGAGCAGTACTTC
D gene: .; J gene: TRBJ2-1; V gene: TRBV18; clone size: .; CDR3 protein: CASSPQSPTYNEQFF; CDR3 DNA: TGTGCCAGCTCTCCTCAGTCACCGACCTACAATGAGCAGTTCTTC
D gene: .; J gene: TRBJ2-7; V gene: TRBV11-2; clone size: few; CDR3 protein: CASSLRPGTYEQYF; CDR3 DNA: TGTGCCAGCAGCTTGAGACCGGGCACCTACGAGCAGTACTTC
D gene: .; J gene: TRBJ1-2; V gene: TRBV19; clone size: .; CDR3 protein: CASSPSGQHYGYTF; CDR3 DNA: TGTGCCAGTAGTCCTTCCGGACAGCACTATGGCTACACCTTC
D gene: TRBD1; J gene: TRBJ2-5; V gene: TRBV29-1; clone size: .; CDR3 protein: CSLKSGTGGETQYF; CDR3 DNA: TGCAGCCTTAAATCCGGGACAGGAGGAGAGACCCAGTACTTC
D gene: .; J gene: TRBJ2-3; V gene: TRBV30; clone size: once; CDR3 protein: CAWSRGGADTQYF; CDR3 DNA: TGTGCCTGGAGTAGGGGGGGCGCAGATACGCAGTATTTT
D gene: .; J gene: TRBJ2-2; V gene: TRBV18; clone size: .; CDR3 protein: CASSPISLSNTGELFF; CDR3 DNA: TGTGCCAGCTCACCGATCTCCCTTTCGAACACCGGGGAGCTGTTTTTT
D gene: .; J gene: TRBJ2-5; V gene: TRBV4-3; clone size: .; CDR3 protein: CASSQDNDPDSTQETQYF; CDR3 DNA: TGCGCCAGCAGCCAAGATAACGACCCCGACAGTACCCAAGAGACCCAGTACTTC
D gene: .; J gene: TRBJ2-2; V gene: TRBV2; clone size: .; CDR3 protein: CASSYPQGWNTGELFF; CDR3 DNA: TGTGCCAGCAGTTACCCACAGGGATGGAACACCGGGGAGCTGTTTTTT
D gene: .; J gene: TRBJ2-1; V gene: TRBV5-6; clone size: .; CDR3 protein: CASSLWVRQVGNEQFF; CDR3 DNA: TGTGCCAGCAGCTTGTGGGTGAGACAGGTGGGCAATGAGCAGTTCTTC
D gene: TRBD2; J gene: TRBJ2-3; V gene: TRBV7-2; clone size: few; CDR3 protein: CASSPRGASGRHTDTQYF; CDR3 DNA: TGTGCCAGCAGCCCGAGGGGGGCTAGCGGGAGACACACAGATACGCAGTATTTT
D gene: TRBD2; J gene: TRBJ2-2; V gene: TRBV5-1; clone size: .; CDR3 protein: CASSWGLAGNTGELFF; CDR3 DNA: TGCGCCAGCAGCTGGGGACTAGCGGGAAACACCGGGGAGCTGTTTTTT
D gene: TRBD1; J gene: TRBJ2-7; V gene: TRBV18; clone size: .; CDR3 protein: CASSPAGGSYEQYF; CDR3 DNA: TGTGCCAGCTCACCTGCAGGGGGCTCCTACGAGCAGTACTTC
D gene: TRBD2; J gene: TRBJ2-3; V gene: TRBV5-4; clone size: .; CDR3 protein: CASRPGTSGRAGDTQYF; CDR3 DNA: TGTGCCAGCAGACCCGGGACTAGCGGGAGGGCCGGAGATACGCAGTATTTT
D gene: TRBD1; J gene: TRBJ2-5; V gene: TRBV6-5; clone size: .; CDR3 protein: CASSRGTGGETQYF; CDR3 DNA: TGTGCCAGCAGTCGAGGGACAGGGGGAGAGACCCAGTACTTC
D gene: .; J gene: TRBJ2-3; V gene: TRBV7-9; clone size: .; CDR3 protein: CASSPTSTDTQYF; CDR3 DNA: TGTGCCAGCAGCCCGACTAGCACAGATACGCAGTATTTT